This TCR beta chain was captured in a study of blood T cell repertoires in COVID-19. Losses at the gene ends were 3 bases for V and 6 bases for J; bases not matched to a gene: 10. This CDR3 comprises 18 residues. Germline V gene sequence: CDR1 LNHDA, CDR2 SQIVND (reference sequence). Assay: immunoSEQ multiplex PCR; the TCRdb copy retains only in-frame clones and omits some. The data show about 220,000 clones, with less than 90% seen just once and approximately 20% held by the top ten. This TCR was sampled from a man aged 25 to 40 with active or convalescent COVID-19. This chain joins TRBV19 and TRBJ2-2; 13 bases map to TRBD2. The source material was peripheral blood. The CDR3 bases are TGTGCCAGTAGTATCGAACTAGCGGGAGGGCCGGTTGCCGGGGAGCTGTTTTTT. This encodes CASSIELAGGPVAGELFF.